This is a list of T cell receptor beta chains from one sample in a study of blood T cell repertoires in COVID-19. Profiling relied on immunoSEQ multiplex PCR, and the TCRdb table lists in-frame clones only, not all of them. The sample contains roughly 250,000 clones, roughly 87% of which appear only once. The sample was PBMCs or T cells enriched from blood (not recorded which). The receptors derive from a woman aged 30 to 39 with acute COVID-19. Each CDR3 is given with its conserved first and last residue. D genes are given only for firm matches. Clone sizes are given selectively: once, few, many, or a class where the clone is expanded.

V gene	CDR3 length	D gene	J gene	clone size	CDR3 protein	CDR3 DNA
TRBV5-1	16	TRBD1	TRBJ2-2	NA	CASSTDRGLNTGELFF	TGCGCCAGCAGCACAGACAGGGGGCTAAACACCGGGGAGCTGTTTTTT
TRBV27	14	NA	TRBJ1-2	NA	CASSFGSPRSGYTF	TGTGCCAGCAGTTTTGGGTCTCCTCGGAGTGGCTACACCTTC
TRBV5-6	14	TRBD1	TRBJ2-7	NA	CASSVRQGAYEQYF	TGTGCCAGCAGCGTAAGACAGGGCGCCTACGAGCAGTACTTC
TRBV12-5	13	TRBD1	TRBJ1-2	NA	CASGLWDRDGYTF	TGTGCTAGTGGTTTATGGGACAGGGATGGCTACACCTTC
TRBV30	14	TRBD1	TRBJ1-2	NA	CAWRTTGGAYGYTF	TGTGCCTGGAGGACGACAGGGGGCGCATATGGCTACACCTTC
TRBV7-6	13	TRBD1	TRBJ2-7	NA	CASSSDREYEQYF	TGTGCCAGCAGCTCCGACAGGGAGTACGAGCAGTACTTC
TRBV7-9	15	NA	TRBJ2-7	NA	CASSYGESRPYEQYF	TGTGCCAGCAGCTACGGGGAGAGTCGGCCCTACGAGCAGTACTTC
TRBV3-1/TRBV3-2	14	TRBD1	TRBJ1-2	NA	CASSPGQGVHGYTF	TGTGCCAGCAGCCCAGGACAGGGGGTCCATGGCTACACCTTC
TRBV12-3/TRBV12-4	11	TRBD1	TRBJ2-2	NA	CATTGAGELFF	TGTGCCACCACAGGGGCCGGGGAGCTGTTTTTT
TRBV4-2	18	TRBD2	TRBJ2-7	NA	CASSQDGLAGGGSYEQYF	TGTGCCAGCAGCCAAGATGGGCTAGCGGGGGGAGGTTCCTACGAGCAGTACTTC
TRBV6-5	14	NA	TRBJ2-7	once	CASSWGTNRGEQYF	TGTGCCAGCAGTTGGGGGACAAACCGGGGCGAGCAGTACTTC